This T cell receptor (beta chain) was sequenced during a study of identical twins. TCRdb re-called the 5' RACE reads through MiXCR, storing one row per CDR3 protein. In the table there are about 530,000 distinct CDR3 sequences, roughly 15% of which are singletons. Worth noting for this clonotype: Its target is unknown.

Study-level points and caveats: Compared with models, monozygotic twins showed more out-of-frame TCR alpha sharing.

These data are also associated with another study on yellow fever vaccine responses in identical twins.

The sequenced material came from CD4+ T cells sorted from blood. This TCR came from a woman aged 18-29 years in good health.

CDR3 in DNA: TGTGCCAGCAGCCAAGAGGGCTGGACCGAACGGAGCGGGGAGCTGTTTTTT. Its translation is CASSQEGWTERSGELFF. The chain employs TRBV3-1 and TRBJ2-2; D remains ambiguous. Germline V gene lookup returns CDR1 LGHDT and CDR2 YNNKEL (reference sequence). This CDR3 is 17 amino acids long. V shed 0 bases and J shed 7 bases, with 18 bases lying between them.